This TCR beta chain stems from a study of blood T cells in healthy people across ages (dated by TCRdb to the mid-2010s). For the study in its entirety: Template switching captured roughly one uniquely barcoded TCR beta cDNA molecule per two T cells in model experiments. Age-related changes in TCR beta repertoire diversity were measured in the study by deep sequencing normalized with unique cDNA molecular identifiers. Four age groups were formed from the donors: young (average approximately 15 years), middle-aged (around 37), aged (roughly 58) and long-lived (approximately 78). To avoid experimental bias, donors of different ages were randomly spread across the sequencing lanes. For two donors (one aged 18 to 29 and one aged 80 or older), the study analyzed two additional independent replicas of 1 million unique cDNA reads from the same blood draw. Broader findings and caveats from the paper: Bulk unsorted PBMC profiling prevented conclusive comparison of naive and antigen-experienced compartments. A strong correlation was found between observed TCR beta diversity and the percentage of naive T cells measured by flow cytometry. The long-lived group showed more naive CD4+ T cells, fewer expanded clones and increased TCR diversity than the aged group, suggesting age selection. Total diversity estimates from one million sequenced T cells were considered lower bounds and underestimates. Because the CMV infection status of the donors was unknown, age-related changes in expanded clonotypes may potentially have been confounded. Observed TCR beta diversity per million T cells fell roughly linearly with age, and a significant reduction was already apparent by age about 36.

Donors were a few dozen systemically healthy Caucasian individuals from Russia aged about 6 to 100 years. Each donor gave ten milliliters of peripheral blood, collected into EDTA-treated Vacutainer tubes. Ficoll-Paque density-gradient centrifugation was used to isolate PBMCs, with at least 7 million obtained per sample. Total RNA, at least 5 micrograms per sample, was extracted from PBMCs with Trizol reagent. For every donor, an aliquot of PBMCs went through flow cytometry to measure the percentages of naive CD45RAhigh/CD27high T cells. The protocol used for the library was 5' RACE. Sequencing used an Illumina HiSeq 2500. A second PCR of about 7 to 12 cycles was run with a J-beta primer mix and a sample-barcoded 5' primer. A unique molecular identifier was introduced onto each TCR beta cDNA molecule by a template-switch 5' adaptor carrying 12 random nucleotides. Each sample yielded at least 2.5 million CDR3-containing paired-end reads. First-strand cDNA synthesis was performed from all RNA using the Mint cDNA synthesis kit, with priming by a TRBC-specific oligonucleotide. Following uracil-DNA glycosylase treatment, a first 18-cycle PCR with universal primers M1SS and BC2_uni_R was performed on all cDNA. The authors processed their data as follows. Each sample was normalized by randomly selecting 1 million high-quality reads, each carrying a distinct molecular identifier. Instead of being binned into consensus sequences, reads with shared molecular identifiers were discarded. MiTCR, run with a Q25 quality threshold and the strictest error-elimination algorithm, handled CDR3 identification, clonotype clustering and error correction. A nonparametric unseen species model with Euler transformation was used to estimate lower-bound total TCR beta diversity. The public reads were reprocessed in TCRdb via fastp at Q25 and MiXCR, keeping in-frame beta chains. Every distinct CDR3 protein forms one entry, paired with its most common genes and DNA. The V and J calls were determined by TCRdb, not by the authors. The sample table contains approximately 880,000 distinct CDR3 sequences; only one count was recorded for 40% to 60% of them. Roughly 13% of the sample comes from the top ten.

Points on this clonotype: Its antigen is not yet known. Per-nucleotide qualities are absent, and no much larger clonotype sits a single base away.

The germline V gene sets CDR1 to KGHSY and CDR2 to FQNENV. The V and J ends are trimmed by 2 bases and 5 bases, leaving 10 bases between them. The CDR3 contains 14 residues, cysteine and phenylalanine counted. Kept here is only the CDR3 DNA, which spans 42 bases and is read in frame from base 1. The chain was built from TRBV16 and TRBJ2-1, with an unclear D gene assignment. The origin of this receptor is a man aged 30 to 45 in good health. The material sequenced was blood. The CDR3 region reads CASSQVSTNNEQFF. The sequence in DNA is TGTGCCAGCAGCCAAGTATCAACTAACAATGAGCAGTTCTTC.